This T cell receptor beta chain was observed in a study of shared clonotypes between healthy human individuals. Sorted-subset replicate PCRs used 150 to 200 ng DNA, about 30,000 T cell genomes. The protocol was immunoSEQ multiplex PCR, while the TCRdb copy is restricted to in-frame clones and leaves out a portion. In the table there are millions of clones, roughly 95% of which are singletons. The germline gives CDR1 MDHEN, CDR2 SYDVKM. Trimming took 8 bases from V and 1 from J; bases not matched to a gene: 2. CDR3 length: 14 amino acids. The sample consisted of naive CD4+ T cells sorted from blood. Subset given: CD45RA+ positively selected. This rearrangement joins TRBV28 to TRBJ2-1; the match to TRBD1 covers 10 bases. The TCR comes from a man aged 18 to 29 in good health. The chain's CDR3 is CASRGQGSYNEQFF. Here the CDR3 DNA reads TGTGCCAGCCGGGGACAGGGGTCCTACAATGAGCAGTTCTTC.